The 14 T cell receptor beta chains given below trace back to one sample, sequenced in a study of Ad26.COV2.S vaccination and SARS-CoV-2 variants. The repertoire was sequenced with immunoSEQ multiplex PCR; TCRdb's copy has only in-frame clones and lacks some. The sample gives about 350,000 clones, 92% of which show up once; under 4% is in the top ten. The sample was peripheral blood, taken after recovery from COVID-19. These receptors were taken from a human donor who had recovered from COVID-19.

This chain joins TRBV11-2 and TRBJ2-7; 7 bases are shared with TRBD1. The CDR3 extends over 15 amino acids. Germline loops: CDR1 SGHAT, CDR2 FQNNGV. Trimming at V came to 5 bases and at J to 5 bases, leaving 12 bases not matched to a gene. The CDR3 region has the DNA TGTGCCAGCAGCACCATGACAGGGCGCGTGCACGAGCAGTACTTC. Protein product: CASSTMTGRVHEQYF. The full variable domain, completed using reference TRBV11-2 and TRBJ2-7, is EAGVAQSPRYKIIEKRQSVAFWCNPISGHATLYWYQQILGQGPKLLIQFQNNGVVDDSQLPKDRFSAERLKGVDSTLKIQPAKLEDSAVYLCASSTMTGRVHEQYFGPGTRLTVT.

The V and J genes are TRBV5-6 and TRBJ1-4; tentatively, D is TRBD1 (6 bases). V lost 4 bases, J lost 4 bases, and 14 bases lay in between. The CDR3 is made up of 15 amino acids. CDR1 and CDR2 (germline): SGHDT, YYEEEE. The CDR3 sequence is CASSKSQGLNEKLFF. The CDR3 DNA is TGTGCCAGCAGCAAAAGCCAGGGGCTTAATGAAAAACTGTTTTTT.

This clone was seen only once. This chain connects TRBV10-3 to TRBJ1-6; tentative D call: TRBD1 (5 bases). This CDR3 region has 14 residues. Trimming left V 5 bases short and J 9 bases short, with 14 bases between. CDR1 ENHRY and CDR2 SYGVKD come from the germline V gene. CDR3 in DNA: TGTGCCATCAGTCAAATAGGGGATCGTTCACCCCTCCACTTT. This gives the protein CAISQIGDRSPLHF.

The chain carries TRBV2 and TRBJ2-5, with TRBD2 identical over 13 bases. Trimming took 6 bases from V and 4 from J; bases not matched to a gene: 5. This CDR3 region has 15 residues. CDR1 and CDR2 from the germline V gene are SNHLY and FYNNEI. In DNA form, the CDR3 reads TGTGCCAGCAGGTGGACTAGCGGGGGTGGAGAGACCCAGTACTTC. It specifies CASRWTSGGGETQYF.

This chain uses TRBV27 with TRBJ2-3, with TRBD2 matching over 11 bases. Germline assignment: CDR1 MNHEY and CDR2 SMNVEV (reference sequence). The CDR3 has 15 residues. V was clipped by 7 bases and J by 6 bases; unmatched bases: 9. CDR3 in DNA: TGTGCCAGCATCAACGGGGCTAGCGGGGGGGATACGCAGTATTTT. Amino acid sequence: CASINGASGGDTQYF.

V and J are TRBV24-1 and TRBJ2-3; TRBD1 aligns across 7 bases. This CDR3 is built from 14 residues. The V gene's germline CDR1 is KGHDR and CDR2 SFDVKD. Trimming took 0 bases from V and 8 from J; bases not matched to a gene: 4. The CDR3 sequence is CATSDLQTGPTQYF. The CDR3 DNA is TGTGCCACCAGTGATTTGCAGACAGGGCCTACGCAGTATTTT.

This clone was detected only once. The chain has TRBV6-6 and TRBJ2-7, with D perhaps TRBD2 (6 bases). The length of the CDR3 is 16 residues. V lost 0 bases to trimming and J lost 0 bases, with 12 bases between them. CDR1 is MNHNY, CDR2 SVGAGI, per germline (reference sequence). CDR3 in amino acids: CASSYSTGDPSYEQYF. In nucleotides, the CDR3 is TGTGCCAGCAGTTACTCGACGGGGGACCCCTCCTACGAGCAGTACTTC.

The gene calls are TRBV25-1 and TRBJ1-3; the D gene is possibly TRBD1 (5 bases). Per the germline V gene, CDR1 is MGHDK and CDR2 is SYGVNS. This CDR3 is 15 amino acids long. Deletions cut 2 bases from V and 2 bases from J, with 10 bases between. CDR3 region: CASSEGGAPGNTIYF. The CDR3 region has the DNA TGTGCCAGCAGTGAAGGTGGGGCTCCTGGAAACACCATATATTTT.

The chain joins TRBV6-2 or TRBV6-3 to TRBJ1-5, with D hard to call. CDR1 and CDR2 (germline): MNHEY, SVGEGT. The CDR3 length is 14 residues. Trimming shortened V by 2 bases and J by 4 bases, and 9 bases separated the two germline ends. CDR3 sequence (DNA): TGTGCCAGCAGTTACCGGTGGCAGAATCAGCCCCAGCATTTT. Its translation is CASSYRWQNQPQHF.

The genes are TRBV5-5 and TRBJ1-1; D is perhaps TRBD1 (5 bases). With 1 base removed from V and 4 bases from J, the gap between germline ends came to 8 bases. This CDR3 is built from 13 residues. Germline V gives CDR1 SGHKS, CDR2 YYEKEE (reference sequence). CDR3 in amino acids: CASSLFRATEAFF. CDR3 nucleotide sequence: TGTGCCAGCAGCTTGTTCAGGGCCACTGAAGCTTTCTTT.

Remarks on this clone: The sample contains more than one DNA sequence encoding this CDR3. V is TRBV12-3 or TRBV12-4 and J is TRBJ1-4; D may be TRBD1 (5 bases). The CDR3 contains 12 residues. Trimming cost V 5 bases and J 8 bases, with 9 bases left between them. The CDR3 region is CASSRTGEKLFF. The CDR3 DNA is TGTGCCAGCAGTCGCACAGGCGAAAAACTGTTTTTT.

V and J are TRBV6-6 and TRBJ2-1, with D uncertain. The CDR3 runs 14 residues. Germline CDR1 is MNHNY and CDR2 is SVGAGI (reference sequence). Trimming stripped 4 bases from V and 9 bases from J, with 16 bases between. DNA for the CDR3: TGTGCCAGCAGTTCCCCCAAACTCCGTCGTGAGCAGTTCTTC. It yields the protein CASSSPKLRREQFF.

This clone appeared a single time. The J gene is TRBJ2-5, the V gene TRBV7-2; 11 bases map to TRBD1. Germline V gene data show CDR1 as SGHTA and CDR2 as FQGNSA. The ends lost 6 bases at V and 5 bases at J; junction bases unmatched: 5. The CDR3 spans 14 residues. The CDR3 reads CASRGTGGLETQYF. The DNA for the CDR3 is TGTGCCAGCAGGGGGACAGGGGGTTTGGAGACCCAGTACTTC.

In its sample, this clone was seen once. The chain joins TRBV7-9 to TRBJ2-7, with D unclear. Trimming removed 3 bases at V and 0 bases at J, with 15 bases between. Looked up from germline, CDR1 is SEHNR and CDR2 is FQNEAQ (reference sequence). The CDR3 runs to 16 residues. CDR3 DNA: TGTGCCAGCAGCTTCGGTGGTGGGCTCAGCTCCTACGAGCAGTACTTC. Protein sequence: CASSFGGGLSSYEQYF.